The entry that follows covers one T cell receptor (beta chain) sequence. The V segment lost 2 bases and the J segment 4 bases; nucleotides outside the gene matches: 3. Per germline, CDR1 KGHDR and CDR2 SFDVKD. The CDR3 extends over 14 amino acids. These data are taken from a study of blood T cell repertoires in COVID-19. About the study: Samples of COVID-19 (acute and convalescent) were obtained from the United States, Italy and Spain. Sample material is recorded as cDNA or gDNA derived from T cells, B-cell-depleted T cells, or PBMCs.

Original processing notes: It was from reference gene primer amplification that nucleated cell counts were estimated. The table came from immunoSEQ multiplex PCR; TCRdb's copy has only in-frame clones and leaves some out. The V and J calls and clone size are taken from that table; D and trimming were inferred from the DNA. The sample has tens of thousands of clones, 90% seen once. This receptor was obtained from a man aged 60-69 years with acute or convalescent COVID-19. V and J are TRBV24-1 and TRBJ2-5; 7 bases map to TRBD2. The sample consisted of peripheral blood. CDR3 sequence reads: CATSDWGGGETQYF. For the CDR3, the DNA is TGTGCCACCAGTGATTGGGGGGGAGGAGAGACCCAGTACTTC.